These 6 T cell receptor beta chains originate from one sample sequenced in a study of blood T cell repertoires in COVID-19. Here immunoSEQ multiplex PCR was the method, and the copy in TCRdb shows in-frame clones only, minus some. The sample consists of roughly 290,000 clones, 75% to 90% of them appearing once. Sequences were obtained from PBMCs or T cells enriched from blood (not recorded which). The receptors here all came from a young man who had recovered from COVID-19.

On this clone: This sample also contains other DNA sequences that code for the same CDR3. CDR3 sequence (DNA): TGTGCCAGCAGTCCCGGTGGGGGGACTGAAGCTTTCTTT. It encodes CASSPGGGTEAFF. J is TRBJ1-1 and V is TRBV12-3 or TRBV12-4, with TRBD1 as a possible D gene (5 bases). This CDR3 is 13 amino acids long. Between the trimmed V and J ends, which lost 5 bases and 5 bases, there was a span of 12 bases.

The count of this clone is one. The J gene is TRBJ1-1, the V gene TRBV27; TRBD1 agrees at 8 bases. V lost 5 bases and J lost 3; bases outside the gene matches: 8. Germline values: CDR1 MNHEY, CDR2 SMNVEV (reference sequence). The CDR3 extends over 15 amino acids. The CDR3 nucleotides are TGTGCCAGCAGTCATCTACAGGGGGGGCACACTGAAGCTTTCTTT. Translated: CASSHLQGGHTEAFF.

This chain uses TRBV13 with TRBJ2-5, with 11 positions matching TRBD2. CDR3 length equals 16 residues. CDR1 is PRHDT, CDR2 FYEKMQ, per germline (reference sequence). V trimming: 5 bases; J trimming: 1 base; junction bases outside the gene matches: 6. CDR3 region: CASSTLAGALQETQYF. The DNA of the CDR3 is TGTGCCAGCAGCACACTAGCGGGGGCGCTCCAAGAGACCCAGTACTTC.

The gene calls are TRBV5-1 and TRBJ2-5, with 7 bases lining up with TRBD1. Germline CDR1 and CDR2: SGHRS and YFSETQ. With V trimmed by 0 bases and J by 5 bases, 4 bases remained unmatched. The CDR3 covers 14 residues. CDR3 sequence reads: CASSLAQGVETQYF. In DNA, the CDR3 is TGCGCCAGCAGCTTGGCCCAGGGGGTGGAGACCCAGTACTTC.

The V and J genes are TRBV5-1 and TRBJ2-3; TRBD2 might be the D (5 bases). The V and J ends lost 3 bases and 6 bases respectively, with 14 bases between them. The CDR3 length is 14 residues. From germline, CDR1 is SGHRS and CDR2 YFSETQ. Here the CDR3 DNA reads TGCGCCAGCAGCTGGGGAACGCCGGGGGATACGCAGTATTTT. This sequence encodes CASSWGTPGDTQYF. Drawing the rest from reference TRBV5-1 and TRBJ2-3, the complete variable domain is KAGVTQTPRYLIKTRGQQVTLSCSPISGHRSVSWYQQTPGQGLQFLFEYFSETQRNKGNFPGRFSGRQFSNSRSEMNVSTLELGDSALYLCASSWGTPGDTQYFGPGTRLTVL.

This chain connects TRBV7-2 to TRBJ2-3, with D perhaps matching TRBD2 (7 bases). The CDR3 runs to 15 residues. Germline V gene lookup returns CDR1 SGHTA and CDR2 FQGNSA. V shed 5 bases and J shed 1 base, with 13 bases lying between them. The CDR3 sequence is CASSGRGGRTDTQYF. The DNA of the CDR3 is TGTGCCAGCAGCGGTAGGGGGGGCCGCACAGATACGCAGTATTTT.